This T cell receptor (beta chain) was captured in a study of blood T cell repertoires in COVID-19. The wider study: PBMCs, B-cell-depleted T cells, or T cells provided the cDNA or gDNA that made up the material.

Sequencing used immunoSEQ multiplex PCR; TCRdb keeps in-frame clones, though not all of them. The table lists some 270,000 clones, approximately 85% of them singletons. The receptor comes from a woman between 45 and 60 years old who had been exposed to COVID-19. Sequenced input: PBMCs or T cells enriched from blood (not recorded which).

The CDR3 here is CASHPKGDRSYNSPLHF. In nucleotides, the CDR3 is TGTGCCAGCCACCCGAAGGGGGATCGATCCTATAATTCACCCCTCCACTTT. The V and J genes are TRBV27 and TRBJ1-6; D is possibly TRBD1 (6 bases). The V end lost 8 bases, the J end lost 1 base, and 18 bases lay between the germline ends. The V gene's germline CDR1 is MNHEY and CDR2 SMNVEV (reference sequence). The CDR3 extends over 17 amino acids.